The 30 T cell receptor beta chains given below trace back to one sample, sequenced in a study of T-cell reconstitution after alpha-beta-depleted transplantation in children. The TCRbeta library incorporated unique molecular identifiers. TCRdb itself ran the PCR reads through MiXCR, one entry per CDR3 protein. The sample shows about 980,000 distinct CDR3 sequences, 25% to 35% of them seen only once. The input for sequencing was PBMCs, mostly from graft donor cells, taken 360 days after TCRalphabeta/CD19-depleted stem cell transplant. The source of these receptors is a boy in the first two years of life who had a stem cell transplant for SCID, so the T cells may come from the graft donor.

This chain links TRBV19 with TRBJ1-6; D unclear. The CDR3 spans 12 residues. V lost 5 bases and J lost 9, with 8 bases in between. Germline V gene sequence: CDR1 LNHDA, CDR2 SQIVND (reference sequence). CDR3 nucleotide sequence: TGTGCCAGTAGTCCGGGTGGTTCACCCCTCCACTTT. Residues: CASSPGGSPLHF.

This chain links TRBV29-1 with TRBJ2-3; D is unresolved. CDR3 length equals 12 residues. Trimming left V 3 bases short and J 0 bases short, with 4 bases between. CDR1 is SQVTM, CDR2 ANQGSEA, per germline. The CDR3 coding sequence is TGCAGCGTTGAGCTCAGCACAGATACGCAGTATTTT. This encodes CSVELSTDTQYF.

About this clonotype itself: One end of the junction varies from germline; a read error may be responsible. This rearrangement joins TRBV5-1 to TRBJ1-1; TRBD1 might be the D (6 bases). The CDR3 covers 14 residues. The germline gives CDR1 SGHRS, CDR2 YFSETQ. CDR3 sequence reads: CASRLDSMNTEAFF. CDR3 sequence (DNA): TGCGCCAGCAGATTGGACAGCATGAACACTGAAGCTTTCTTT.

This clonotype was seen more than once but under ten times. V is TRBV28 and J is TRBJ2-7; no definite D call. Germline loops: CDR1 MDHEN, CDR2 SYDVKM. V was trimmed by 2 bases and J by 5 bases, leaving 7 bases between them. The CDR3 runs 12 residues. The CDR3 sequence is CASSLPLDEQYF. In nucleotides, the CDR3 is TGTGCCAGCAGTTTACCTCTCGACGAGCAGTACTTC.

As regards this clonotype: This may be a read error: a much more frequent sequence differs by one nucleotide. The chain links TRBV12-3 or TRBV12-4 to TRBJ2-3; D is possibly TRBD1 (6 bases). V was trimmed by 2 bases and J by 4 bases, leaving 13 bases between them. CDR3 length: 15 amino acids. The CDR3 protein is CASSLTGRGPDTQYF. The CDR3 region has the DNA TGTGCCAGCAGTTTAACGGGCAGGGGCCCAGATACGCAGTATTTT.

Only a few counts were recorded for this clonotype. In DNA, the CDR3 is TGTGCCAGCAGCTTAGTGCGCACTCCTGAGACCCAGTACTTC. Protein: CASSLVRTPETQYF. The J gene is TRBJ2-5, the V gene TRBV11-2, with D uncertain. Germline values: CDR1 SGHAT, CDR2 FQNNGV. The CDR3 has 14 amino acids. Trimming shortened V by 1 base and J by 5 bases, and 11 bases separated the two germline ends.

This clonotype was seen a handful of times. The chain has TRBV20-1 and TRBJ2-7, with D possibly TRBD2 on 6 matching bases. Germline CDR1 and CDR2: DFQATT and SNEGSKA (reference sequence). The CDR3 consists of 14 residues. Trimming shortened V by 0 bases and J by 5 bases, and 14 bases separated the two germline ends. CDR3 amino acids: CSAREGLALDEQYF. CDR3 bases: TGCAGTGCTAGAGAAGGGCTAGCGCTCGACGAGCAGTACTTC.

The table lists this clonotype with many counts. The V call is TRBV9, the J call TRBJ2-7; 11 bases are shared with TRBD2. From germline, CDR1 is SGDLS and CDR2 YYNGEE. J gave up 2 bases and V 4 bases, and 8 bases lay outside the gene matches. This CDR3 is built from 16 residues. This chain's CDR3 is CASSFRDSGGAYEQYF. The CDR3 region has the DNA TGTGCCAGCAGCTTTCGGGATAGCGGGGGGGCCTACGAGCAGTACTTC.

This clonotype has at least ten counts. V and J are TRBV12-3 or TRBV12-4 and TRBJ2-6; 9 positions agree with TRBD1. The CDR3 runs to 17 residues. V dropped 5 bases and J dropped 1; count of bases not matched to a gene: 6. CDR3 sequence: CASSPGTGRSGANVLTF. The CDR3 nucleotides are TGTGCCAGCAGTCCCGGGACAGGGAGGTCTGGGGCCAACGTCCTGACTTTC.

The V gene is TRBV20-1, the J gene TRBJ2-5; 7 positions agree with TRBD2. The CDR3 consists of 14 residues. Germline V lookup: CDR1 DFQATT, CDR2 SNEGSKA (reference sequence). Trimming took 1 base from V and 3 from J; bases not matched to a gene: 5. CDR3 coding DNA: TGCAGTGCTAGAGCCCTAGCGGTGGAAGAGACCCAGTACTTC. It translates to CSARALAVEETQYF.

The chain couples TRBV7-9 to TRBJ2-5; TRBD1 agrees at 9 bases. This CDR3 spans 15 amino acids. Germline CDR1 is SEHNR and CDR2 is FQNEAQ (reference sequence). Unmatched junction bases numbered 4, after V lost 5 bases and J lost 0 bases. The CDR3 is CASSKGDRDQETQYF. CDR3 coding DNA: TGTGCCAGCAGCAAAGGGGACAGGGACCAAGAGACCCAGTACTTC.

This chain connects TRBV9 to TRBJ2-4; D tentatively reads TRBD1 or TRBD2 (5 bases each). V was clipped by 0 bases and J by 6 bases, with 13 bases between them. CDR1 and CDR2 (germline): SGDLS, YYNGEE. This CDR3 comprises 15 residues. Written as DNA, the CDR3 is TGTGCCAGCAGCGTAGCTACGGGGCTGAGAAACATTCAGTACTTC. Protein sequence: CASSVATGLRNIQYF.

This clonotype came up many times. The J gene is TRBJ1-1, the V gene TRBV28; no reliable D call. This CDR3 is 13 amino acids long. Germline V CDR1 and CDR2: MDHEN, SYDVKM. Trimming left V 2 bases short and J 7 bases short, with 11 bases between. As DNA, the CDR3 is TGTGCCAGCAGTTTACCTGGACGGCGTGAAGCTTTCTTT. The encoded protein is CASSLPGRREAFF.

The chain's CDR3 is CASSVPGNQPQHF. The DNA of the CDR3 is TGTGCCAGCAGTGTTCCAGGGAATCAGCCCCAGCATTTT. The V and J genes are TRBV6-1 and TRBJ1-5; D is perhaps TRBD1 (5 bases). V was clipped by 4 bases and J by 4 bases, with 8 bases between them. The CDR3 covers 13 residues. CDR1 and CDR2 from the germline V gene are MNHNS and SASEGT.

This clonotype was detected a few times. This rearrangement joins TRBV27 to TRBJ2-5; TRBD1 is a possible D gene (6 bases). This CDR3 contains 13 residues. Trimming took 4 bases from V and 3 from J, leaving 9 bases between them. CDR1 is MNHEY and CDR2 is SMNVEV in the germline V gene (reference sequence). The CDR3 DNA reads as TGTGCCAGCAGTTGGGCAGGGGAAGAGACCCAGTACTTC. Translated, it gives CASSWAGEETQYF.

This clonotype was counted only a few times. The rearrangement uses TRBV5-1 and TRBJ1-2, with TRBD1 matching 7 bases. V dropped 4 bases and J dropped 0; count of bases not matched to a gene: 9. The V gene's germline CDR1 is SGHRS and CDR2 YFSETQ. This CDR3 comprises 16 residues. This CDR3 is CASSRWDRPTNYGYTF. CDR3 DNA sequence: TGCGCCAGCAGCCGATGGGACAGACCGACTAACTATGGCTACACCTTC.

There are a few counts of this clonotype. This rearrangement joins TRBV29-1 to TRBJ2-5; D may be TRBD2 (5 bases). In germline, CDR1 is SQVTM, CDR2 ANQGSEA. The CDR3 is 10 residues long. V shed 6 bases and J shed 7 bases, with 9 bases lying between them. The chain's CDR3 is CSVWAGTQYF. CDR3 coding DNA: TGCAGCGTCTGGGCGGGGACCCAGTACTTC.

Ten or more counts support this clonotype. The chain uses TRBV2 and TRBJ2-1; D tentatively fits TRBD1 or TRBD2 (5 bases each). CDR1 SNHLY and CDR2 FYNNEI come from the germline V gene. V lost 8 bases, J lost 0 bases, and 11 bases lay in between. The CDR3 totals 14 residues. CDR3 bases: TGTGCCAGCCGGGGCATTAGCTCCTACAATGAGCAGTTCTTC. It codes for CASRGISSYNEQFF.

V is TRBV20-1 and J is TRBJ2-1; no clear D gene. The germline V gene has CDR1 DFQATT and CDR2 SNEGSKA (reference sequence). Trimming pared 0 bases from V and 7 bases from J, leaving 7 bases between. This CDR3 has 12 amino acids. The CDR3 loop is CSAREVLNEQFF. The CDR3 region has the DNA TGCAGTGCTAGAGAGGTCCTGAATGAGCAGTTCTTC.

The chain has TRBV14 and TRBJ1-4; weak D call: TRBD1 (5 bases). Germline V gives CDR1 SGHDN, CDR2 FVKESK. The germline V and J ends were trimmed by 5 bases and 8 bases, with 12 bases remaining between them. The CDR3 covers 13 residues. The CDR3 DNA follows: TGTGCCAGCAGCTTCGGGACGGTCGAAAAACTGTTTTTT. The encoded protein is CASSFGTVEKLFF.

The chain uses TRBV20-1 and TRBJ2-7, with 7 bases matching TRBD2. Losses at the gene ends were 6 bases for V and 4 bases for J; bases not matched to a gene: 12. This CDR3 region has 14 residues. Germline CDR1 is DFQATT and CDR2 is SNEGSKA (reference sequence). As DNA, the CDR3 is TGCAGTGCAGTTCCTAGCGGAATAAGTTACGAGCAGTACTTC. Translating gives CSAVPSGISYEQYF.

The sample holds a few counts of this clonotype. V usage is TRBV7-2 and J usage is TRBJ2-5, with 14 bases that match TRBD2. The CDR3 extends over 15 amino acids. Germline lookup yields CDR1 SGHTA and CDR2 FQGNSA. The J segment lost 5 bases and the V segment lost 3 bases, leaving 2 bases of the junction unmatched. The CDR3 is CASSLTSGGAETQYF. For the CDR3, the DNA is TGTGCCAGCAGCTTGACTAGCGGGGGGGCGGAGACCCAGTACTTC.

The CDR3 spells CASSPGQRINQPQHF. CDR3 DNA sequence: TGTGCCAGCAGTCCCGGACAGCGCATTAATCAGCCCCAGCATTTT. This chain uses TRBV6-1 with TRBJ1-5, with TRBD1 as a possible D gene (6 bases). The germline gives CDR1 MNHNS, CDR2 SASEGT. Trimming cost V 5 bases and J 4 bases, with 15 bases left between them. This CDR3 region has 15 residues.

This chain links TRBV4-1 with TRBJ2-4, with 9 positions matching TRBD2. Germline-derived CDR1 and CDR2 are MGHRA and YSYEKL. The V segment lost 4 bases and the J segment 6 bases; nucleotides outside the gene matches: 16. The CDR3 sequence is 18 residues long. The CDR3 DNA reads TGCGCCAGCAGCCCGCTCTACGTACGCGGGGGGGGAGGAAACATTCAGTACTTC. Translation gives CASSPLYVRGGGGNIQYF.

The chain combines TRBV15 with TRBJ2-3, with D perhaps given as TRBD1 or TRBD2 (5 bases each). Germline V gives CDR1 LNHNV, CDR2 YYDKDF (reference sequence). Between the trimmed V and J ends, which lost 0 bases and 2 bases, there was a span of 15 bases. The CDR3 is 17 residues long. CDR3 sequence: CATSRDRRTGTTDTQYF. The CDR3 DNA sequence: TGTGCCACCAGCAGAGATAGACGGACCGGGACCACAGATACGCAGTATTTT. Supplemented by reference TRBV15 and TRBJ2-3, the full variable domain reads DAMVIQNPRYQVTQFGKPVTLSCSQTLNHNVMYWYQQKSSQAPKLLFHYYDKDFNNEADTPDNFQSRRPNTSFCFLDIRSPGLGDTAMYLCATSRDRRTGTTDTQYFGPGTRLTVL.

This clonotype was observed at least ten times. The gene calls are TRBV6-2 or TRBV6-3 and TRBJ2-1; 8 bases are shared with TRBD1. This CDR3 is 17 amino acids long. V shed 4 bases and J 7 bases; nucleotides not matched to a gene: 15. The germline CDR1 and CDR2 sequences are MNHEY and SVGEGT. Written as DNA, the CDR3 is TGTGCCAGCAGTTCGACAGGGGTTGCCTTGATAATTAATGAGCAGTTCTTC. It specifies CASSSTGVALIINEQFF.

The table lists this clonotype with a few counts. The rearrangement links TRBV27 to TRBJ2-5; the D gene is possibly TRBD2 (5 bases). The CDR3 contains 15 residues. Trimming pared 4 bases from V and 4 bases from J, leaving 16 bases between. Germline lookup yields CDR1 MNHEY and CDR2 SMNVEV (reference sequence). CDR3 coding DNA: TGTGCCAGCAGTTCGGTAGCGCCCGGAGGAGAGACCCAGTACTTC. Translated, it gives CASSSVAPGGETQYF.

The chain is built from TRBV4-2 and TRBJ2-7, with a weak D call TRBD1 (6 bases). The CDR3 runs 10 residues. CDR1 is LGHNA, CDR2 YNFKEQ, per germline. The CDR3 sequence: CRTADYEQYF. The CDR3 bases are TGTAGGACAGCAGACTACGAGCAGTACTTC.

This clonotype was seen a handful of times. The chain couples TRBV28 to TRBJ2-7; 9 nucleotides match TRBD1. V shed 6 bases and J 2 bases; nucleotides not matched to a gene: 8. The CDR3 contains 15 residues. CDR1 and CDR2 (germline): MDHEN, SYDVKM. The CDR3 is CASRGQGVPPYEQYF. The CDR3 region has the DNA TGTGCCAGCAGGGGACAGGGAGTTCCGCCCTACGAGCAGTACTTC.

A few counts support this clonotype. V is TRBV24-1 and J is TRBJ2-3; no clear D gene. The V and J ends lost 3 bases and 2 bases respectively, with 8 bases between them. Per the germline V gene, CDR1 is KGHDR and CDR2 is SFDVKD. This CDR3 has 14 amino acids. CDR3 residues: CATSDSRLTDTQYF. The CDR3 DNA reads TGTGCCACCAGTGATAGCCGGCTCACAGATACGCAGTATTTT.